These 6 T cell receptor beta chains originate from one sample sequenced in a study of shared clonotypes between healthy human individuals. Only in-frame clones appear in the TCRdb table, and some are missing; sequencing was by immunoSEQ multiplex PCR. This table has 2,500,000 or so clones, 93% appearing once. The sample consisted of naive CD4+ T cells from PBMCs. Described subset: CD45RA+ positively selected. These receptors were obtained from a man younger than 35 in good health. Some clones in this sample may be carry-over from other donors' samples.

V and J are TRBV18 and TRBJ2-7, with D perhaps TRBD2 (6 bases). V lost 5 bases and J lost 5, with 10 bases in between. The germline V gene encodes CDR1 KGHSH and CDR2 LQKENI. The CDR3 is 12 residues long. CDR3 sequence: CASSSSGDEQYF. In nucleotides, the CDR3 is TGTGCCAGCTCATCGTCGGGAGACGAGCAGTACTTC.

The chain's CDR3 is CASSDTVMRTGELFF. DNA of the CDR3: TGTGCCAGCAGTGACACAGTGATGCGGACCGGGGAGCTGTTTTTT. This chain uses TRBV6-1 with TRBJ2-2; D unresolved. Trimming took off 3 bases at V and 5 bases at J, with 13 bases between the two ends. CDR1 and CDR2 (germline): MNHNS, SASEGT. The CDR3 loop spans 15 amino acids.

The chain uses TRBV5-1 and TRBJ2-6, with D unresolved. Trimming removed 2 bases at V and 0 bases at J, with 12 bases between. The CDR3 runs to 17 residues. CDR1 is SGHRS, CDR2 YFSETQ, per germline. CDR3 nucleotides: TGCGCCAGCAGCTTAAGCGTGCGGCTCTCTGGGGCCAACGTCCTGACTTTC. Translating it yields CASSLSVRLSGANVLTF. Complete variable domain (other parts from reference TRBV5-1 and TRBJ2-6): KAGVTQTPRYLIKTRGQQVTLSCSPISGHRSVSWYQQTPGQGLQFLFEYFSETQRNKGNFPGRFSGRQFSNSRSEMNVSTLELGDSALYLCASSLSVRLSGANVLTFGAGSRLTVL.

CDR3 sequence (DNA): TGTGCCTGGAGTTCGACTCCCACCTACGAGCAGTACTTC. It codes for CAWSSTPTYEQYF. The rearrangement uses TRBV30 and TRBJ2-7; D unclear. From germline, CDR1 is GTSNPN and CDR2 SVGIG (reference sequence). The CDR3 is 13 amino acids. Trimming cost V 2 bases and J 2 bases, with 10 bases left between them.

This clone was seen a single time. CDR3 protein: CASSLGTSGRSETQYF. In DNA, the CDR3 is TGCGCCAGCAGCTTAGGGACTAGCGGGAGAAGCGAGACCCAGTACTTC. V and J are TRBV5-1 and TRBJ2-5, with 14 bases aligning to TRBD2. The CDR3 spans 16 residues. Germline V gives CDR1 SGHRS, CDR2 YFSETQ. V gave up 2 bases and J gave up 5 bases; unmatched junction bases: 5.

This clone has a single count. This rearrangement joins TRBV28 to TRBJ1-2, with 10 bases aligning to TRBD1. Losses at the gene ends were 7 bases for V and 3 bases for J; bases not matched to a gene: 11. The germline CDR1 and CDR2 sequences are MDHEN and SYDVKM. The CDR3 runs to 16 residues. Here the CDR3 reads CASKISGTGDDYGYTF. The CDR3 bases are TGTGCCAGCAAGATATCGGGGACAGGGGACGACTATGGCTACACCTTC.